These T cell receptor beta chains were read from a single sample in a study of blood T cell repertoires in COVID-19. Sequencing was performed with immunoSEQ multiplex PCR; in TCRdb, only in-frame clones are kept and a portion is missing. The sample has about 65,000 clones; roughly four fifths are singletons. Sequenced sample: peripheral blood. The receptors originated from an older man with acute or convalescent COVID-19. Both conserved end residues are part of each CDR3. D genes are given only for firm matches. Only part of the rows carry a size: once, few, many, or a class if the clone is expanded.

TRBV9	.	TRBJ2-3	.	TGTGCCAGCAGCCGTGGGCATCTCGGCACAGATACGCAGTATTTT	CASSRGHLGTDTQYF
TRBV27	.	TRBJ1-2	.	TGTGCCAGCCAACGGGGGAACTATGGCTACACCTTC	CASQRGNYGYTF
TRBV6-1	.	TRBJ1-2	.	TGTGCCAGCAGTGAAGGGCGGAGGCTCTTTGGCTACACCTTC	CASSEGRRLFGYTF
TRBV27	.	TRBJ1-1	.	TGTGCCAGCAGTTCCAGGGTGGGTTCGGTCCACACTGAAGCTTTCTTT	CASSSRVGSVHTEAFF
TRBV19	.	TRBJ1-2	.	TGTGCCAGTATCCGGGAGGGGATAGGTGGCTACACCTTC	CASIREGIGGYTF
TRBV7-8	.	TRBJ1-1	.	TGTGCCAGCAGCTTAGACAGGGTGAACACTGAAGCTTTCTTT	CASSLDRVNTEAFF
TRBV9	.	TRBJ1-2	few	TGTGCCAGCAGCCCCCGCGCGAACTATGGCTACACCTTC	CASSPRANYGYTF
TRBV27	.	TRBJ2-7	.	TGTGCCAGCAGTTCCCGGACAGCCTCCTACGAGCAGTACTTC	CASSSRTASYEQYF
TRBV5-1	TRBD1	TRBJ1-1	once	TGCGCCAGCAGCTCTAACAGGGGTGTGGGGAACACTGAAGCTTTCTTT	CASSSNRGVGNTEAFF
TRBV6-5	TRBD1	TRBJ2-5	.	TGTGCCAGCAGTTACGGGACAGGGAGGATTGAGACCCAGTACTTC	CASSYGTGRIETQYF
TRBV28	TRBD1	TRBJ1-6	.	TGTGCCAGCAGTCGGGACAGAAATTCACCCCTCCACTTT	CASSRDRNSPLHF
TRBV21-1	.	TRBJ1-1	.	TGTGCCAGCAGCCTCCTCGAACTGAGGGGGGGCGCCGACACTGAAGCTTTCTTT	CASSLLELRGGADTEAFF
TRBV19	TRBD1	TRBJ1-2	.	TGTGCCAGTAGTATAAACCAAGGGACAGGGCTCTATGGCTACACCTTC	CASSINQGTGLYGYTF
TRBV3-1/TRBV3-2	TRBD1	TRBJ1-3	.	TGTGCCAGCAGCCAAGAATGGGCAGGGGGAAGGAACACCATATATTTT	CASSQEWAGGRNTIYF
TRBV4-1	.	TRBJ1-3	once	TGCGCCAGCAGCCAAGCCGCCAGGGGTGGAAACACCATATATTTT	CASSQAARGGNTIYF
TRBV6-5	.	TRBJ2-4	few	TGTGCCAGCAGGCCTCGGGGTTACATTCAGTACTTC	CASRPRGYIQYF
TRBV29-1	.	TRBJ1-4	.	TGCAGCGTCAGCCGGGACACGGGTAATGAAAAACTGTTTTTT	CSVSRDTGNEKLFF
TRBV6-1	TRBD1	TRBJ2-7	few	TGTGCCAGCAGTGAGGCCGGGACAGGGGCCTACGAGCAGTACTTC	CASSEAGTGAYEQYF
TRBV6-5	.	TRBJ1-2	.	TGTGCCAGCAGCCCCGGGACACTCCGTGTTGGTGGCTACACCTTC	CASSPGTLRVGGYTF
TRBV19	.	TRBJ1-5	.	TGTGCCAGTAGTATAGTCCTATATAGCAATCAGCCCCAGCATTTT	CASSIVLYSNQPQHF
TRBV6-2/TRBV6-3	.	TRBJ1-5	.	TGTGCCAGCAGTTACCTCCAGATAAATCAGCCCCAGCATTTT	CASSYLQINQPQHF
TRBV5-1	TRBD2	TRBJ2-1	once	TGCGCCAGCAGCAAGGCGGGGGATTACAATGAGCAGTTCTTC	CASSKAGDYNEQFF
TRBV13	TRBD2	TRBJ2-3	.	TGTGCCAGCAGCTCCACCTCCGGACTAGCGGGGGGGCCTCGCACAGATACGCAGTATTTT	CASSSTSGLAGGPRTDTQYF
TRBV11-3	.	TRBJ1-2	.	TGTGCCAGCAGCTTAGATGGAGGCCGGCCCTATGGCTACACCTTC	CASSLDGGRPYGYTF
TRBV18	.	TRBJ2-2	.	TGTGCCAGCTCACCTAGGGGGAGCCGCATCGGGGAGCTGTTTTTT	CASSPRGSRIGELFF
TRBV27	.	TRBJ1-1	.	TGTGCCAGCAGTCCAACGTGGCCAACTGAAGCTTTCTTT	CASSPTWPTEAFF
TRBV4-2	.	TRBJ1-6	.	TGTGCCAGCAGCCAAGACGAACGGGATTCACCCCTCCACTTT	CASSQDERDSPLHF
TRBV30	.	TRBJ2-3	.	TGTGCCTGGAGCCCCCCTAGCACAGATACGCAGTATTTT	CAWSPPSTDTQYF
TRBV3-1/TRBV3-2	.	TRBJ1-3	few	TGTGCCAGCAGCTTCGGGGGAAGGGCTGGAAACACCATATATTTT	CASSFGGRAGNTIYF
TRBV5-3	.	TRBJ1-2	.	TGTGCCAGAAGCCCCTACTACACCTTC	CARSPYYTF
TRBV6-5	.	TRBJ2-3	once	TGTGCCGCGGGGAGGGATACGCAGTATTTT	CAAGRDTQYF
TRBV6-5	TRBD1	TRBJ1-1	.	TGTGCCAGCAGTTTGGGCTGGGGACAGCCGAACACTGAAGCTTTCTTT	CASSLGWGQPNTEAFF